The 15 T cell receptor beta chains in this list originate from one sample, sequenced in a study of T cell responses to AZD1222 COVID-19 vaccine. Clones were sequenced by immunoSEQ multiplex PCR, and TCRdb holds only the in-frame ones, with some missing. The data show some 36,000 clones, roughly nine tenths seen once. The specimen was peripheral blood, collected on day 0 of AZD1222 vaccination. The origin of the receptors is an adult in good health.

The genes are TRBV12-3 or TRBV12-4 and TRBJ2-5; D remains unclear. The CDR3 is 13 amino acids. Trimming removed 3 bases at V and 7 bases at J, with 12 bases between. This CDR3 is CASSLTASGTQYF. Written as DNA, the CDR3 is TGTGCCAGCAGTTTGACCGCCTCTGGGACCCAGTACTTC.

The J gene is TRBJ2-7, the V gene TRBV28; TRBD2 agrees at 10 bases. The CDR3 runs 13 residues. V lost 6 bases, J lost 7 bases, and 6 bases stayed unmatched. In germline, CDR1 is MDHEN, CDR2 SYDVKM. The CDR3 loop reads CASSPSGSWEQYF. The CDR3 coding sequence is TGTGCCAGCAGCCCTAGCGGGAGCTGGGAGCAGTACTTC. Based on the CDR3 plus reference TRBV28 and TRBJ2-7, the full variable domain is DVKVTQSSRYLVKRTGEKVFLECVQDMDHENMFWYRQDPGLGLRLIYFSYDVKMKEKGDIPEGYSVSREKKERFSLILESASTNQTSMYLCASSPSGSWEQYFGPGTRLTVT.

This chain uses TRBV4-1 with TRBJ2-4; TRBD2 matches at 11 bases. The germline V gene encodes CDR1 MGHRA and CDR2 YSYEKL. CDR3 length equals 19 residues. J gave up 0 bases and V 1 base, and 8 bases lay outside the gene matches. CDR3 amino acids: CASSQGLAGGPLAKNIQYF. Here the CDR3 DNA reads TGCGCCAGCAGCCAAGGGCTAGCGGGAGGTCCCCTAGCCAAAAACATTCAGTACTTC.

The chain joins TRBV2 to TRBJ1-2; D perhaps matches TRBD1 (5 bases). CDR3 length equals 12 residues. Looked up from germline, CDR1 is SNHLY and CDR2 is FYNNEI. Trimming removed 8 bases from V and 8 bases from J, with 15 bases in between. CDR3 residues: CASLERGRGYTF. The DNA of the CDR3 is TGTGCCAGCTTGGAGAGGGGTAGGGGCTACACCTTC.

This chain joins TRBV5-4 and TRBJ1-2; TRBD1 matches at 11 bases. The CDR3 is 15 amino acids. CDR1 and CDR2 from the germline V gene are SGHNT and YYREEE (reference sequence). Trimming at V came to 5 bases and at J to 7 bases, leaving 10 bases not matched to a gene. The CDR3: CASSSTGQGASGYTF. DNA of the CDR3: TGTGCCAGCAGTTCTACCGGACAGGGGGCGAGTGGCTACACCTTC. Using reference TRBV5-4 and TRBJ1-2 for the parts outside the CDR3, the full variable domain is ETGVTQSPTHLIKTRGQQVTLRCSSQSGHNTVSWYQQALGQGPQFIFQYYREEENGRGNFPPRFSGLQFPNYSSELNVNALELDDSALYLCASSSTGQGASGYTFGSGTRLTVV.

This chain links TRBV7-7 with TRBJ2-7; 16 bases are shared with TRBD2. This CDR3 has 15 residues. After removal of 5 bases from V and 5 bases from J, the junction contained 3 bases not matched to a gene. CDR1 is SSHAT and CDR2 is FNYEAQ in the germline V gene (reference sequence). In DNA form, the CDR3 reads TGTGCCAGCAGCGGGACTAGCGGGAGGGGCCACGAGCAGTACTTC. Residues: CASSGTSGRGHEQYF.

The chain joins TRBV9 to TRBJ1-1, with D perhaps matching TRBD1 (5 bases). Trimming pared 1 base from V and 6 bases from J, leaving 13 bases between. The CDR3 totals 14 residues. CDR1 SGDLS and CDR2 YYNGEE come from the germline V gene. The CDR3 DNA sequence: TGTGCCAGCAGCGTAAGGGAAGGGACCTCTGAAGCTTTCTTT. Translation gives CASSVREGTSEAFF.

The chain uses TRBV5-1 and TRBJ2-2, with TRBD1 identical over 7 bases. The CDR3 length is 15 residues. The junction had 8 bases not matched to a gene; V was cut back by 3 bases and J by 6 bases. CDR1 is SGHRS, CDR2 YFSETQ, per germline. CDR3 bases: TGCGCCAGCAGCTCGACAGGGCGTATCGCCGGGGAGCTGTTTTTT. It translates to CASSSTGRIAGELFF.

CDR3 in amino acids: CASTQNPNSGNTIYF. The CDR3 DNA reads as TGTGCCAGTACTCAGAACCCGAACTCTGGAAACACCATATATTTT. The rearrangement links TRBV19 to TRBJ1-3; no reliable D call. V lost 7 bases and J 0 bases, leaving 13 bases between the germline ends. CDR1 LNHDA and CDR2 SQIVND come from the germline V gene (reference sequence). The CDR3 is 15 amino acids.

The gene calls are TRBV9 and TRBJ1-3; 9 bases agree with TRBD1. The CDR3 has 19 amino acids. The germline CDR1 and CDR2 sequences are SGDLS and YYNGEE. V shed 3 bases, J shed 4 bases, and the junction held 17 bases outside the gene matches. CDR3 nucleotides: TGTGCCAGCAGCGCGTCTACCGGGACAGGGTCAGTGAGGGGAAACACCATATATTTT. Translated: CASSASTGTGSVRGNTIYF. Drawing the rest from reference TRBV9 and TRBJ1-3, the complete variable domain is DSGVTQTPKHLITATGQRVTLRCSPRSGDLSVYWYQQSLDQGLQFLIQYYNGEERAKGNILERFSAQQFPDLHSELNLSSLELGDSALYFCASSASTGTGSVRGNTIYFGEGSWLTVV.

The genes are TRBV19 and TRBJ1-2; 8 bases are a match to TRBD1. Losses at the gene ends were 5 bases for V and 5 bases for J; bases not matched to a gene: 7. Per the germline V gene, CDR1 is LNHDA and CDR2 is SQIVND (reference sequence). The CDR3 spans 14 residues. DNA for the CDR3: TGTGCCAGTAGTTTAGGACAGGGAAGGTATGGCTACACCTTC. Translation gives CASSLGQGRYGYTF.

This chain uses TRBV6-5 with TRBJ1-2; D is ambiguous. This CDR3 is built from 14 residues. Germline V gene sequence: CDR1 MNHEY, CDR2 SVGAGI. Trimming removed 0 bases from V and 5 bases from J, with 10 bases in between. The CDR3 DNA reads TGTGCCAGCAGTTACTCGATGCGTGATTATGGCTACACCTTC. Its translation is CASSYSMRDYGYTF.

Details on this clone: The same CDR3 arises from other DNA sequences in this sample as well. This CDR3 reads CASSSNYEQYF. The CDR3 DNA reads as TGTGCCAGCAGTTCGAACTACGAGCAGTACTTC. The chain links TRBV27 to TRBJ2-7; no clear D gene. The germline CDR1 and CDR2 sequences are MNHEY and SMNVEV (reference sequence). V lost 4 bases and J lost 3, with 4 bases in between. This CDR3 is 11 amino acids long.

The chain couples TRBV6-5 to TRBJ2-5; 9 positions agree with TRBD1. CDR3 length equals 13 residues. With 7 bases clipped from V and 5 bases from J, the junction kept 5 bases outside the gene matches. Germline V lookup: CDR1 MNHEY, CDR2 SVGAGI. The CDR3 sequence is CASNNGQGETQYF. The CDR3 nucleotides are TGTGCCAGCAATAATGGACAGGGGGAGACCCAGTACTTC.

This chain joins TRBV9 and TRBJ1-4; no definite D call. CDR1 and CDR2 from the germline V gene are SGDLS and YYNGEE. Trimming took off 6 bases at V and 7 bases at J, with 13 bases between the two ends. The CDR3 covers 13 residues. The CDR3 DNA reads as TGTGCCAGCACTGGGTCAGAAGGTGAAAAACTGTTTTTT. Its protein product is CASTGSEGEKLFF.